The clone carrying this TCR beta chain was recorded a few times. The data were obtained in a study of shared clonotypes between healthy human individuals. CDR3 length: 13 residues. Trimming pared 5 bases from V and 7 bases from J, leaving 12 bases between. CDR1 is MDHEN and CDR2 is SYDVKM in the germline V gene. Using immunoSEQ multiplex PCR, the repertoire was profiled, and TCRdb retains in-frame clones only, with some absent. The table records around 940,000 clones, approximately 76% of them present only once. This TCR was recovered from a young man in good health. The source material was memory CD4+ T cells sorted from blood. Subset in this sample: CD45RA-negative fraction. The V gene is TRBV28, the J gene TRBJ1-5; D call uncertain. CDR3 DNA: TGTGCCAGCAGTAGAACGATGGGACAGCCCCAGCATTTT. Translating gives CASSRTMGQPQHF.